This entry lists 23 T cell receptor beta chains sequenced from one sample in a study of blood T cell repertoires in COVID-19. Assay used: immunoSEQ multiplex PCR; TCRdb lists only in-frame clones, some missing. The sample holds about 61,000 clones; around four fifths are singletons and the top ten take 4.5% to 7%. Sequenced: peripheral blood. The source is a woman aged 65 to 85 with acute or convalescent COVID-19.

The count of this clone is one. The gene calls are TRBV4-1 and TRBJ1-5, with a possible D match to TRBD1 (5 bases). Germline CDR1 reads MGHRA; CDR2 reads YSYEKL. The CDR3 covers 16 residues. The V end lost 1 base, the J end lost 2 bases, and 12 bases lay between the germline ends. CDR3 nucleotides: TGCGCCAGCAGCCAAGTTGGGGCGGGGGGCAATCAGCCCCAGCATTTT. Translated: CASSQVGAGGNQPQHF.

The chain carries TRBV12-3 or TRBV12-4 and TRBJ2-1; D gene ambiguous. CDR3 length: 13 amino acids. Trimming left V 2 bases short and J 12 bases short, with 14 bases between. This CDR3 reads CASSLSPGSRQFF. The CDR3 nucleotides are TGTGCCAGCAGTTTATCCCCCGGGTCAAGGCAGTTCTTC.

This chain connects TRBV19 to TRBJ1-2, with TRBD1 matching over 7 bases. In germline, CDR1 is LNHDA, CDR2 SQIVND (reference sequence). V lost 3 bases and J lost 2; bases outside the gene matches: 9. This CDR3 spans 16 amino acids. The CDR3 nucleotides read TGTGCCAGTAGTATTTGGACGGGACAGCTCAACTATGGCTACACCTTC. Protein: CASSIWTGQLNYGYTF.

The chain couples TRBV25-1 to TRBJ1-1; D is perhaps TRBD1 (5 bases). Germline V gene sequence: CDR1 MGHDK, CDR2 SYGVNS. The CDR3 covers 12 residues. V was shortened by 6 bases and J by 9 bases, with 14 bases between the two germline ends. The DNA of the CDR3 is TGTGCCAGCAGCGCTGGACACTCACAAGCTTTCTTT. Translating it yields CASSAGHSQAFF.

The rearrangement joins TRBV2 to TRBJ2-1, with TRBD2 matching 15 bases. This CDR3 has 18 residues. Looked up from germline, CDR1 is SNHLY and CDR2 is FYNNEI. Trimming at V came to 0 bases and at J to 3 bases, leaving 3 bases not matched to a gene. This CDR3 reads CASSEAGLAGGLYNEQFF. The CDR3 DNA reads TGTGCCAGCAGTGAAGCCGGACTAGCGGGGGGGCTCTACAATGAGCAGTTCTTC.

V gene TRBV5-1 combines with J gene TRBJ2-7; 10 bases agree with TRBD2. Germline values: CDR1 SGHRS, CDR2 YFSETQ. The CDR3 totals 15 residues. Trimming removed 1 base from V and 4 bases from J; junction bases left unmatched: 5. The CDR3 sequence is CASSLISGGAYEQYF. The CDR3 DNA reads as TGCGCCAGCAGCTTGATAAGCGGGGGGGCATACGAGCAGTACTTC. Full variable domain (missing parts from reference TRBV5-1 and TRBJ2-7): KAGVTQTPRYLIKTRGQQVTLSCSPISGHRSVSWYQQTPGQGLQFLFEYFSETQRNKGNFPGRFSGRQFSNSRSEMNVSTLELGDSALYLCASSLISGGAYEQYFGPGTRLTVT.

V usage is TRBV5-5 and J usage is TRBJ2-3; TRBD2 matches at 14 bases. The V gene's germline CDR1 is SGHKS and CDR2 YYEKEE (reference sequence). The CDR3 totals 17 residues. V shed 0 bases, J shed 2 bases, and the junction held 2 bases outside the gene matches. The CDR3 sequence is CASSLGTSGGYTDTQYF. CDR3 sequence (DNA): TGTGCCAGCAGCTTGGGGACTAGCGGGGGGTACACAGATACGCAGTATTTT.

The V call is TRBV2, the J call TRBJ2-3; 7 bases map to TRBD2. The junction had 5 bases not matched to a gene; V was cut back by 8 bases and J by 0 bases. CDR1 is SNHLY and CDR2 is FYNNEI in the germline V gene. The CDR3 sequence is 14 residues long. The CDR3 protein is CASRGGSSTDTQYF. Here the CDR3 DNA reads TGTGCCAGCCGGGGCGGGAGTAGCACAGATACGCAGTATTTT.

V gene TRBV29-1 combines with J gene TRBJ2-3, with 9 bases identical to TRBD1. Germline V gene lookup returns CDR1 SQVTM and CDR2 ANQGSEA. The junction had 8 bases not matched to a gene; V was cut back by 0 bases and J by 4 bases. CDR3 size: 16 residues. CDR3 sequence (DNA): TGCAGCGTTGAAGATCTCGGGACAGGGCGGGCAGATACGCAGTATTTT. Its translation is CSVEDLGTGRADTQYF.

The chain joins TRBV6-6 to TRBJ2-6; perhaps TRBD1 as D (6 bases). V was pared by 5 bases and J by 1 base, with 21 bases between. There are 19 residues in the CDR3. CDR1 is MNHNY and CDR2 is SVGAGI in the germline V gene (reference sequence). The CDR3 is CASSPKRWTVRSGANVLTF. The CDR3 DNA follows: TGTGCCAGCAGTCCTAAACGATGGACAGTGCGATCTGGGGCCAACGTCCTGACTTTC.

The rearrangement joins TRBV18 to TRBJ2-7; 8 bases line up with TRBD1. With 6 bases clipped from V and 5 bases from J, the junction kept 6 bases outside the gene matches. This CDR3 has 13 amino acids. Germline V gives CDR1 KGHSH, CDR2 LQKENI. Here the CDR3 DNA reads TGTGCCAGCTCGACGGGACAGGACCACGAGCAGTACTTC. It translates to CASSTGQDHEQYF. Full variable domain (remainder filled in from reference TRBV18 and TRBJ2-7): NAGVMQNPRHLVRRRGQEARLRCSPMKGHSHVYWYRQLPEEGLKFMVYLQKENIIDESGMPKERFSAEFPKEGPSILRIQQVVRGDSAAYFCASSTGQDHEQYFGPGTRLTVT.

The CDR3 loop is CATSGTSGGSEQFF. The DNA for the CDR3 is TGTGCCACCAGTGGGACTAGCGGGGGGTCTGAGCAGTTCTTC. The chain couples TRBV24-1 to TRBJ2-1, with 14 bases lining up with TRBD2. V was clipped by 5 bases and J by 9 bases; unmatched bases: 2. The CDR3 sequence is 14 residues long. CDR1 is KGHDR and CDR2 is SFDVKD in the germline V gene.

The chain joins TRBV15 to TRBJ2-7, with D possibly being TRBD1 (6 bases). CDR1 LNHNV and CDR2 YYDKDF come from the germline V gene (reference sequence). V lost 3 bases and J 4 bases, leaving 7 bases between the germline ends. There are 12 residues in the CDR3. CDR3 protein: CATSSRGYEQYF. CDR3 bases: TGTGCCACCAGCAGCAGGGGTTACGAGCAGTACTTC. Filled out from reference TRBV15 and TRBJ2-7, the complete variable domain reads DAMVIQNPRYQVTQFGKPVTLSCSQTLNHNVMYWYQQKSSQAPKLLFHYYDKDFNNEADTPDNFQSRRPNTSFCFLDIRSPGLGDTAMYLCATSSRGYEQYFGPGTRLTVT.

CDR3 in DNA: TGTGCCAGCAGCTTGTTTTCTACAGGGGGCACTGAAGCTTTCTTT. Translation: CASSLFSTGGTEAFF. This chain links TRBV5-4 with TRBJ1-1; 8 nucleotides match TRBD1. Germline V gives CDR1 SGHNT, CDR2 YYREEE (reference sequence). The CDR3 is made up of 15 amino acids. V was clipped by 1 base and J by 4 bases; unmatched bases: 6.

This clone was observed a few times. The chain has TRBV4-3 and TRBJ1-2; D gene uncertain. The CDR3 consists of 16 residues. Trimming removed 0 bases at V and 4 bases at J, with 15 bases between. CDR1 LGHNA and CDR2 YSLEER come from the germline V gene. CDR3 in amino acids: CASSQDLPGRLYGYTF. DNA of the CDR3: TGCGCCAGCAGCCAAGATCTACCCGGGAGACTCTATGGCTACACCTTC.

The chain carries TRBV15 and TRBJ1-1; maybe TRBD1 (5 bases). The CDR3 runs 15 residues. V lost 1 base, J lost 1 base, and 10 bases lay in between. CDR1 LNHNV and CDR2 YYDKDF come from the germline V gene (reference sequence). This CDR3 reads CATSRGGASNTEAFF. CDR3 DNA sequence: TGTGCCACCAGCAGAGGCGGGGCCTCGAACACTGAAGCTTTCTTT.

V usage is TRBV5-6 and J usage is TRBJ1-2, with D hard to call. The length of the CDR3 is 13 residues. V dropped 2 bases and J dropped 4 bases, with 9 bases sitting between them. Germline assignment: CDR1 SGHDT and CDR2 YYEEEE. CDR3 sequence: CASSFGPAYGYTF. In nucleotides, the CDR3 is TGTGCCAGCAGCTTTGGGCCCGCCTATGGCTACACCTTC. Based on the CDR3 plus reference TRBV5-6 and TRBJ1-2, the full variable domain is DAGVTQSPTHLIKTRGQQVTLRCSPKSGHDTVSWYQQALGQGPQFIFQYYEEEERQRGNFPDRFSGHQFPNYSSELNVNALLLGDSALYLCASSFGPAYGYTFGSGTRLTVV.

As regards this clone: Here the CDR3 omits its conserved ending phenylalanine or tryptophan, so a read error is the likely source. The V and J genes are TRBV29-1 and TRBJ1-2; tentative D call: TRBD1 (6 bases). This CDR3 comprises 13 residues. V lost 3 bases and J lost 7, with 15 bases in between. Germline V lookup: CDR1 SQVTM, CDR2 ANQGSEA. CDR3 sequence reads: CSVEDTGRGGYTL. The CDR3 DNA follows: TGCAGCGTTGAGGATACAGGGAGAGGTGGCTACACCCTC.

This clone was detected a few times. The chain uses TRBV3-1 (or the pseudogene TRBV3-2) and TRBJ1-1; D gene uncertain. The CDR3 is made up of 13 amino acids. V lost 7 bases and J lost 4, with 13 bases in between. CDR1 is LGHDT, CDR2 YNNKEL, per germline (reference sequence). The CDR3 is CASTWRGSTEAFF. The CDR3 nucleotides read TGTGCCAGCACCTGGCGGGGTAGCACTGAAGCTTTCTTT.

The rearrangement uses TRBV3-1 (or the pseudogene TRBV3-2) and TRBJ2-1; 12 nucleotides match TRBD2. This CDR3 spans 15 amino acids. Per the germline V gene, CDR1 is LGHDT and CDR2 is YNNKEL (reference sequence). V shed 2 bases and J 7 bases; nucleotides not matched to a gene: 3. CDR3 amino acids: CASSQSSGGANEQFF. CDR3 sequence (DNA): TGTGCCAGCAGCCAATCTAGCGGGGGGGCAAATGAGCAGTTCTTC.

The rearrangement links TRBV19 to TRBJ2-3; TRBD2 aligns across 14 bases. There are 16 residues in the CDR3. CDR1 is LNHDA, CDR2 SQIVND, per germline (reference sequence). V gave up 4 bases and J gave up 6 bases; unmatched junction bases: 6. CDR3 region: CASSTRLAGGQDTQYF. The CDR3 DNA reads as TGTGCCAGTAGTACCCGACTAGCGGGGGGGCAGGATACGCAGTATTTT.

The chain uses TRBV7-8 and TRBJ1-5; 8 nucleotides agree with TRBD1. The V segment lost 5 bases and the J segment 8 bases; nucleotides outside the gene matches: 14. The CDR3 consists of 16 residues. The V gene's germline CDR1 is SGHVS and CDR2 FQNEAQ. The CDR3 spells CASSQQGQGSNEPQHF. CDR3 bases: TGTGCCAGCAGCCAGCAAGGACAGGGCTCAAATGAGCCCCAGCATTTT.

The rearrangement joins TRBV24-1 to TRBJ2-3; 8 bases fit TRBD1. Germline V lookup: CDR1 KGHDR, CDR2 SFDVKD. V trimming: 6 bases; J trimming: 3 bases; junction bases outside the gene matches: 4. The CDR3 covers 14 residues. The chain's CDR3 is CATSMDRETDTQYF. In nucleotides, the CDR3 is TGTGCCACCAGTATGGACAGGGAGACAGATACGCAGTATTTT.